The 31 T cell receptor beta chains below come from one sample, sequenced in a study of T cells after yellow fever vaccination. TCRdb analysed the 5' RACE reads with MiXCR anew, one entry per CDR3 protein. The sample comprises a few hundred thousand distinct CDR3 sequences, roughly 8.7% of which are singletons, and approximately 19% rests with the top ten. Sequences were derived from PBMCs, sampled on the day of the first yellow fever vaccination. Receptors originate from a man aged 18 to 30 who received the YFV17D yellow fever vaccine.

This clonotype was picked up many times. The chain employs TRBV6-2 or TRBV6-3 and TRBJ1-5; D unresolved. The CDR3 runs 12 residues. The ends were cut back, 2 bases at V and 11 bases at J, with 10 bases in the middle. CDR1 MNHEY and CDR2 SVGEGT come from the germline V gene. As DNA, the CDR3 is TGTGCCAGCAGTTACCCGTTATCGACCCAGCATTTT. It specifies CASSYPLSTQHF.

The rearrangement joins TRBV4-1 to TRBJ2-7; 7 nucleotides line up with TRBD1. V dropped 0 bases and J dropped 2; count of bases not matched to a gene: 1. Germline-derived CDR1 and CDR2 are MGHRA and YSYEKL. CDR3 length equals 14 residues. The CDR3 DNA sequence: TGCGCCAGCAGCCAAGATGACAGGGCCTACGAGCAGTACTTC. Translated, it gives CASSQDDRAYEQYF.

This clonotype was seen a handful of times. The chain joins TRBV5-1 to TRBJ2-5, with 7 bases fitting TRBD2. This CDR3 has 14 amino acids. V shed 2 bases and J 0 bases; nucleotides not matched to a gene: 1. CDR1 and CDR2 (germline): SGHRS, YFSETQ. CDR3 sequence: CASSFAGDQETQYF. The CDR3 DNA is TGCGCCAGCAGCTTCGCGGGGGACCAAGAGACCCAGTACTTC.

CDR3 bases: TGTGCCAGCGGGACTAGCCAAGAGACCCAGTACTTC. It translates to CASGTSQETQYF. The J gene is TRBJ2-5, the V gene TRBV4-2; 8 bases fit TRBD2. The V segment lost 8 bases and the J segment 1 base; nucleotides outside the gene matches: 0. The CDR3 totals 12 residues. The germline CDR1 and CDR2 sequences are LGHNA and YNFKEQ.

The V and J genes are TRBV12-3 or TRBV12-4 and TRBJ1-5; 7 bases match TRBD1. V dropped 4 bases and J dropped 4; count of bases not matched to a gene: 4. The CDR3 consists of 14 residues. The CDR3 DNA reads as TGTGCCAGCAGTTCTCAGACAGGGAATCAGCCCCAGCATTTT. Protein product: CASSSQTGNQPQHF.

The DNA for the CDR3 is TGCAGCGTCCAATCAACAGGGGGAATAGCTTCCGAGCAGTACTTC. This sequence encodes CSVQSTGGIASEQYF. The J gene is TRBJ2-7, the V gene TRBV29-1, with 8 bases identical to TRBD1. J gave up 6 bases and V 6 bases, and 16 bases lay outside the gene matches. This CDR3 is built from 15 residues. Germline CDR1 reads SQVTM; CDR2 reads ANQGSEA.

The chain joins TRBV5-4 to TRBJ2-7; no reliable D call. This CDR3 has 13 amino acids. Looked up from germline, CDR1 is SGHNT and CDR2 is YYREEE (reference sequence). Trimming removed 4 bases from V and 6 bases from J, with 14 bases in between. CDR3 amino acids: CASSPRLLGEQYV. DNA of the CDR3: TGTGCCAGCAGCCCGAGGCTCCTCGGCGAGCAGTACGTC.

The chain is built from TRBV2 and TRBJ2-3; D is possibly TRBD2 (6 bases). Between the trimmed V and J ends, which lost 4 bases and 1 base, there was a span of 9 bases. CDR1 SNHLY and CDR2 FYNNEI come from the germline V gene. CDR3 size: 14 residues. For the CDR3, the DNA is TGTGCCAGCAGTGCCCAGCGGGGCACAGATACGCAGTATTTT. As protein: CASSAQRGTDTQYF.

The chain employs TRBV7-9 and TRBJ2-7; D not certain. V lost 0 bases to trimming and J lost 0 bases, with 9 bases between them. Germline V gene lookup returns CDR1 SEHNR and CDR2 FQNEAQ (reference sequence). The CDR3 covers 15 residues. CDR3 DNA: TGTGCCAGCAGCTTAGCCGCAGGAGCCTCCTACGAGCAGTACTTC. Protein product: CASSLAAGASYEQYF.

The rearrangement links TRBV24-1 to TRBJ1-1, with no clear D. CDR1 is KGHDR and CDR2 is SFDVKD in the germline V gene. The CDR3 runs to 11 residues. V dropped 4 bases and J dropped 1 base, with 0 bases sitting between them. CDR3 region: CATSENTEAFF. In nucleotides, the CDR3 is TGTGCCACCAGTGAGAACACTGAAGCTTTCTTT.

This clonotype was detected a few times. This chain uses TRBV24-1 with TRBJ2-5, with no clear D. V gave up 1 base and J gave up 7 bases, with 6 bases separating them. Germline CDR1 KGHDR, CDR2 SFDVKD. CDR3 length: 12 amino acids. CDR3 DNA sequence: TGTGCCACCAGTGATTTTCGAGGGACCCAGTACTTC. It specifies CATSDFRGTQYF.

This clonotype turned up a few times. The chain has TRBV20-1 and TRBJ2-4, with 13 nucleotides matching TRBD2. The CDR3 runs 13 residues. After removal of 4 bases from V and 9 bases from J, the junction contained 3 bases not matched to a gene. The germline CDR1 and CDR2 sequences are DFQATT and SNEGSKA (reference sequence). CDR3 in amino acids: CSAKLAGGAIQYF. CDR3 coding DNA: TGCAGTGCTAAACTAGCGGGGGGGGCCATTCAGTACTTC.

This clonotype appeared a few times. The V call is TRBV18, the J call TRBJ1-2; D is unclear. The germline V and J ends were trimmed by 0 bases and 2 bases, with 4 bases remaining between them. CDR1 is KGHSH, CDR2 LQKENI, per germline. The CDR3 sequence is 13 residues long. CDR3 DNA: TGTGCCAGCTCACCACCATCCAACTATGGCTACACCTTC. Protein: CASSPPSNYGYTF.

The CDR3 nucleotides read TGTGCCAGCAGCTTAGTACATTTCGGAAATTCACCCCTCCACTTT. It yields the protein CASSLVHFGNSPLHF. The gene calls are TRBV7-6 and TRBJ1-6; unclear D gene. This CDR3 is built from 15 residues. V gave up 1 base and J gave up 7 bases, with 11 bases separating them. Looked up from germline, CDR1 is SGHVS and CDR2 is FNYEAQ.

The chain employs TRBV6-2 or TRBV6-3 and TRBJ2-5, with 11 bases identical to TRBD2. CDR1 is MNHEY and CDR2 is SVGEGT in the germline V gene. The trim removed 6 bases at V and 3 bases at J, leaving 9 bases unmatched. The CDR3 consists of 16 residues. CDR3 in amino acids: CASSTYSGGDKETQYF. In DNA, the CDR3 is TGTGCCAGCAGCACCTATAGCGGGGGGGACAAAGAGACCCAGTACTTC.

This rearrangement joins TRBV7-6 to TRBJ2-3, with D perhaps being TRBD1 or TRBD2 (6 bases each). Trimming stripped 5 bases from V and 5 bases from J, with 14 bases between. Per the germline V gene, CDR1 is SGHVS and CDR2 is FNYEAQ. This CDR3 has 14 residues. CDR3 protein: CASSINGGQDTQYF. The CDR3 DNA reads TGTGCCAGCAGCATCAATGGGGGGCAAGATACGCAGTATTTT.

The rearrangement uses TRBV7-2 and TRBJ2-1; no firm D call. This CDR3 comprises 13 residues. Germline assignment: CDR1 SGHTA and CDR2 FQGNSA. V lost 4 bases and J lost 2, with 6 bases in between. The CDR3 nucleotides read TGTGCCAGCAGCTCCCGACCCTACAATGAGCAGTTCTTC. Translated, it gives CASSSRPYNEQFF.

This clonotype was seen at least ten times. The chain employs TRBV5-1 and TRBJ2-3; D is ambiguous. Germline CDR1 SGHRS, CDR2 YFSETQ. Trimming cost V 4 bases and J 3 bases, with 6 bases left between them. This CDR3 is built from 12 residues. The chain's CDR3 is CASSLETDTQYF. CDR3 bases: TGCGCCAGCAGCCTGGAGACAGATACGCAGTATTTT.

The sample holds many counts of this clonotype. The chain links TRBV12-3 or TRBV12-4 to TRBJ1-1, with D perhaps matching TRBD1 (5 bases). Trimming took off 7 bases at V and 4 bases at J, with 10 bases between the two ends. The CDR3 loop spans 12 amino acids. CDR3 DNA sequence: TGTGCCAGCACTCTTCAGGGCACTGAAGCTTTCTTT. Encoded protein: CASTLQGTEAFF.

This clonotype showed up many times. The chain carries TRBV5-1 and TRBJ1-1; a possible D gene is TRBD1 (6 bases). Germline CDR1 reads SGHRS; CDR2 reads YFSETQ. Deletions cut 4 bases from V and 4 bases from J, with 17 bases between. The CDR3 length is 15 residues. This CDR3 reads CASSQQGGEGTEAFF. The CDR3 DNA reads as TGCGCCAGCAGCCAACAGGGCGGCGAGGGCACTGAAGCTTTCTTT.

This clonotype occurred a few times. The chain combines TRBV4-3 with TRBJ1-5, with D unresolved. Germline V gene data show CDR1 as LGHNA and CDR2 as YSLEER. This CDR3 is built from 14 residues. V lost 0 bases and J 3 bases, leaving 6 bases between the germline ends. Here the CDR3 DNA reads TGCGCCAGCAGCCAAGATACGAACAATCAGCCCCAGCATTTT. It specifies CASSQDTNNQPQHF.

The sample holds a few counts of this clonotype. The rearrangement links TRBV5-5 to TRBJ2-5; tentative D call: TRBD1 (6 bases). V was clipped by 1 base and J by 4 bases, with 20 bases between them. This CDR3 is built from 17 residues. Germline V gene sequence: CDR1 SGHKS, CDR2 YYEKEE (reference sequence). CDR3 DNA: TGTGCCAGCAGCTTGCCGCCAGTAAACAGGGAAGGAGAGACCCAGTACTTC. Translated, it gives CASSLPPVNREGETQYF.

To note about this clonotype: The germline gene is not matched at one end of the junction; a read error may be the cause. The chain carries TRBV19 and TRBJ1-5; TRBD1 matches at 7 bases. The CDR3 length is 16 residues. CDR1 and CDR2 from the germline V gene are LNHDA and SQIVND (reference sequence). The DNA for the CDR3 is TGTGCCAGTAGTATAGATTCGAGACAGGGCAAGCAGCCCCAGCATTTT. Protein sequence: CASSIDSRQGKQPQHF.

This chain joins TRBV12-3 or TRBV12-4 and TRBJ2-5; D is unresolved. The CDR3 runs to 12 residues. Deletions cut 8 bases from V and 5 bases from J, with 12 bases between. The DNA of the CDR3 is TGTGCCAGCCACGGAGCCGGCGAGACCCAGTACTTC. It encodes CASHGAGETQYF.

This clonotype was picked up a small number of times. This rearrangement joins TRBV4-3 to TRBJ1-1; D uncertain. The CDR3 extends over 18 amino acids. Germline CDR1 is LGHNA and CDR2 is YSLEER. V lost 4 bases, J lost 3 bases, and 24 bases lay in between. The CDR3 DNA sequence: TGCGCCAGCAGCCCAAAGACCATAGGACTTTCTTCGGACACTGAAGCTTTCTTT. Its translation is CASSPKTIGLSSDTEAFF.

This clonotype was counted between two and nine times. CDR3: CASSRTLRFWDGYTF. CDR3 nucleotide sequence: TGCGCCAGCAGCAGGACACTACGCTTTTGGGATGGCTACACCTTC. V gene TRBV4-1 combines with J gene TRBJ1-2; D possibly corresponds to TRBD1 (5 bases). Germline CDR1 MGHRA, CDR2 YSYEKL. V was trimmed by 5 bases and J by 6 bases, leaving 19 bases between them. The CDR3 sequence is 15 residues long.

This clonotype was detected only a few times. The chain combines TRBV5-6 with TRBJ2-2; 12 positions agree with TRBD1. V trimming: 3 bases; J trimming: 6 bases; junction bases outside the gene matches: 6. This CDR3 spans 16 amino acids. CDR1 SGHDT and CDR2 YYEEEE come from the germline V gene. DNA for the CDR3: TGTGCCAGCAGCTGGGGACAGGGGGCTTTGGCCGGGGAGCTGTTTTTT. Its translation is CASSWGQGALAGELFF.

This clonotype was found a few times. V and J are TRBV4-1 and TRBJ2-1; D uncertain. The CDR3 spans 15 residues. CDR1 MGHRA and CDR2 YSYEKL come from the germline V gene. Trimming took off 1 base at V and 2 bases at J, with 9 bases between the two ends. The DNA of the CDR3 is TGCGCCAGCAGCCAAGGCCCCGGCGCCTACAATGAGCAGTTCTTC. This encodes CASSQGPGAYNEQFF.

This clonotype has only a few counts. This chain links TRBV5-5 with TRBJ2-7, with D possibly TRBD1 on 6 matching bases. The CDR3 contains 13 residues. V shed 2 bases and J shed 9 bases, with 15 bases lying between them. Germline-derived CDR1 and CDR2 are SGHKS and YYEKEE (reference sequence). The CDR3 region is CASSLQGLGGQYV. DNA for the CDR3: TGTGCCAGCAGCTTACAGGGCCTAGGAGGGCAGTACGTC.

The chain uses TRBV9 and TRBJ2-1; 9 nucleotides agree with TRBD1. V was clipped by 3 bases and J by 3 bases; unmatched bases: 1. CDR1 is SGDLS, CDR2 YYNGEE, per germline. This CDR3 region has 14 residues. In DNA form, the CDR3 reads TGTGCCAGCAGCGGGACAGGGGACTACAATGAGCAGTTCTTC. Residues: CASSGTGDYNEQFF.

This clonotype was observed a few times. This chain connects TRBV18 to TRBJ2-7, with TRBD2 as a possible D gene (6 bases). V was cut by 0 bases and J by 10 bases, with 10 bases left in between. There are 12 residues in the CDR3. Per germline, CDR1 KGHSH and CDR2 LQKENI. The CDR3 spells CASSPPAGPQYV. The CDR3 DNA is TGTGCCAGCTCACCACCGGCGGGACCCCAGTACGTC.